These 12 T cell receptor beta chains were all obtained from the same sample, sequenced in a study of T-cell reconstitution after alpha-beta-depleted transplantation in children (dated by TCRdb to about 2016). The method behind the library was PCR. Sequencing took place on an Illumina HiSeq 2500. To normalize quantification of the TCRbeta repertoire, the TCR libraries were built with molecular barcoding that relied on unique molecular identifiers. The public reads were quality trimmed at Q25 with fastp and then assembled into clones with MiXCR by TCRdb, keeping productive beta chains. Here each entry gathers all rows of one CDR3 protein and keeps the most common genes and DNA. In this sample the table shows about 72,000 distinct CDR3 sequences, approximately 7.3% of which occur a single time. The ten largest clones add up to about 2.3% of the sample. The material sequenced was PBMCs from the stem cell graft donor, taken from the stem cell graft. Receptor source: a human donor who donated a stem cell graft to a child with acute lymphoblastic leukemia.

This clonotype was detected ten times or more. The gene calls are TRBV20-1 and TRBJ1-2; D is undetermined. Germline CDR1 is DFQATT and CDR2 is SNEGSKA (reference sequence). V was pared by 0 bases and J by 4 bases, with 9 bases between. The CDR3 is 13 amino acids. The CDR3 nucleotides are TGCAGTGCTAGAGAGGGCGGGGTCTATGGCTACACCTTC. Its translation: CSAREGGVYGYTF.

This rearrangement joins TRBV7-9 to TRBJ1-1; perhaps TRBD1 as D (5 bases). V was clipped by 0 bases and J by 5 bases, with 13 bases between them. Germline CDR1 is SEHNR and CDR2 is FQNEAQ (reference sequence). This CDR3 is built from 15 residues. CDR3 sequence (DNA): TGTGCCAGCAGCTTAGCGGAGGGGATTGAAACTGAAGCTTTCTTT. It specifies CASSLAEGIETEAFF.

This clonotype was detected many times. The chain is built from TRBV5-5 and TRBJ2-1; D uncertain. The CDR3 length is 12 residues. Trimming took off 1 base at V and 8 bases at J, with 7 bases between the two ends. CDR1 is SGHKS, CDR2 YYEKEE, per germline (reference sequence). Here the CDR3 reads CASSLTGDEQFF. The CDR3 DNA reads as TGTGCCAGCAGCTTGACTGGGGATGAGCAGTTCTTC.

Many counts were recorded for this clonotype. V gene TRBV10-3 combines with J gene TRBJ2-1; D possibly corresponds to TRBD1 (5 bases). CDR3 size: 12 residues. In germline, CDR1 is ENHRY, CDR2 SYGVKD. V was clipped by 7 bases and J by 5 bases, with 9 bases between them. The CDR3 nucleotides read TGTGCCATCAAATCAGGGAACAATGAGCAGTTCTTC. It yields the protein CAIKSGNNEQFF.

The chain's CDR3 is CASTRFGERYNSPLHF. CDR3 nucleotide sequence: TGTGCCAGCACCCGCTTCGGGGAGCGATATAATTCACCCCTCCACTTT. V gene TRBV27 combines with J gene TRBJ1-6; D unresolved. CDR1 MNHEY and CDR2 SMNVEV come from the germline V gene (reference sequence). This CDR3 spans 16 amino acids. The V end was cut by 7 bases, the J end by 4 bases, with 17 bases between.

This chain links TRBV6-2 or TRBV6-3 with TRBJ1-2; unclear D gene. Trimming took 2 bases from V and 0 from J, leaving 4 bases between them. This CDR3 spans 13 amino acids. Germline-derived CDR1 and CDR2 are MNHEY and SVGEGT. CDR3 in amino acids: CASSYGPNYGYTF. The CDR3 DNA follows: TGTGCCAGCAGTTACGGACCTAACTATGGCTACACCTTC.

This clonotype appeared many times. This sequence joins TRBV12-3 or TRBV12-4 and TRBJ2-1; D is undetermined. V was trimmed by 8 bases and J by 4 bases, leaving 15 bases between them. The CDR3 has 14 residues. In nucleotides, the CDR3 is TGTGCCAGCGGAGTTGAGGCTTGGTACAATGAGCAGTTCTTC. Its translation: CASGVEAWYNEQFF.

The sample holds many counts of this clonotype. The CDR3 nucleotides are TGTGCCAGCAGTTTATCAGGGTTCACTGGAAACACCATATATTTT. Protein product: CASSLSGFTGNTIYF. The rearrangement links TRBV27 to TRBJ1-3; the D is unclear. Germline loops: CDR1 MNHEY, CDR2 SMNVEV (reference sequence). The CDR3 consists of 15 residues. V lost 0 bases to trimming and J lost 2 bases, with 8 bases between them.

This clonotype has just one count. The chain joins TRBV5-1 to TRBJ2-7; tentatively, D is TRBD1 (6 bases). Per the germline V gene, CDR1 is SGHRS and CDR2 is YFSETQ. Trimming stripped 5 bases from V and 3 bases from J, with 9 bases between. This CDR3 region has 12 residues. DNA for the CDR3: TGCGCCAGCAGAACGGACAGCTACGAGCAGTACTTC. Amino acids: CASRTDSYEQYF.

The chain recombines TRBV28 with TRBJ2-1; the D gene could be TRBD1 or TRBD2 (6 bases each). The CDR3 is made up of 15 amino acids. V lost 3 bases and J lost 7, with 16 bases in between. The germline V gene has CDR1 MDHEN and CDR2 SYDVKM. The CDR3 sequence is CASSFKGGPLNEQFF. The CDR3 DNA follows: TGTGCCAGCAGTTTTAAGGGGGGTCCCTTGAATGAGCAGTTCTTC. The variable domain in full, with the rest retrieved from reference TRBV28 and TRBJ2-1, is DVKVTQSSRYLVKRTGEKVFLECVQDMDHENMFWYRQDPGLGLRLIYFSYDVKMKEKGDIPEGYSVSREKKERFSLILESASTNQTSMYLCASSFKGGPLNEQFFGPGTRLTVL.

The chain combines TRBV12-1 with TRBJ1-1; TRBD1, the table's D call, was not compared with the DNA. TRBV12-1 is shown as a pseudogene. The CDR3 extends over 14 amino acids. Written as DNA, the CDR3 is TGTGCCAGCAGCGACTTGACAGGGGGCGCTGAAGCTTTCTTT. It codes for CASSDLTGGAEAFF.

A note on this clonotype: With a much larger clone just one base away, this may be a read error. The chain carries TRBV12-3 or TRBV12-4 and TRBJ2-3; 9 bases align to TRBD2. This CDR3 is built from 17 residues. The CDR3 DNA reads TGTACCTCCGAACCCCCTAGCGGGGCGGGGGGCACAGATACGCAGTATTTT. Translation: CTSEPPSGAGGTDTQYF.